Each of the 24 T cell receptor beta chains below was sequenced from the same sample in a study of CD8 T cells in ankylosing spondylitis. No antigen has been identified for these receptors. TCRdb re-called the 5' RACE reads with MiXCR, one entry per CDR3 protein. Of roughly 470,000 distinct CDR3 sequences in the sample, roughly 26% were seen once. Overall study results and limits: It appeared that ankylosing spondylitis blood was characterized by a TCR beta motif of 8 or 9 highly homologous variants.

Sequencing was carried out using blood, either unsorted or a sorted T cell fraction (not recorded which). The receptors shown here come from a male donor with ankylosing spondylitis.

There are a few counts of this clonotype. This chain uses TRBV24-1 with TRBJ2-5; possible D gene TRBD1, 7 bases. Germline CDR1 reads KGHDR; CDR2 reads SFDVKD. The CDR3 has 14 amino acids. V was shortened by 5 bases and J by 0 bases, with 9 bases between the two germline ends. CDR3 sequence: CATSAGGYQETQYF. CDR3 DNA sequence: TGTGCCACCAGTGCAGGGGGGTACCAAGAGACCCAGTACTTC.

The chain uses TRBV6-1 and TRBJ2-4; D is unresolved. The germline CDR1 and CDR2 sequences are MNHNS and SASEGT. Trimming cost V 6 bases and J 7 bases, with 10 bases left between them. CDR3 length: 12 amino acids. CDR3 in amino acids: CASRENTNIQYF. As DNA, the CDR3 is TGTGCCAGCAGAGAAAATACGAACATTCAGTACTTC.

This clonotype was observed a few times. The chain combines TRBV20-1 with TRBJ2-2, with D perhaps matching TRBD2 (5 bases). The CDR3 totals 14 residues. CDR1 and CDR2 from the germline V gene are DFQATT and SNEGSKA (reference sequence). The CDR3 DNA is TGCAGCGCGATTCGGGATGCGAACACCGGGGAGCTGTTTTTT. This codes for CSAIRDANTGELFF.

This clonotype was observed many times. The rearrangement joins TRBV5-1 to TRBJ2-1; D gene ambiguous. The germline CDR1 and CDR2 sequences are SGHRS and YFSETQ. Trimming stripped 4 bases from V and 5 bases from J, with 10 bases between. This CDR3 contains 13 residues. For the CDR3, the DNA is TGCGCCAGCAGCGAAGGGCCTAACAATGAGCAGTTCTTC. Its protein is CASSEGPNNEQFF.

This clonotype was observed a handful of times. The CDR3 coding sequence is TGCGCCAGCAGCTTGTCGGGGCGTACGACTGAAGCTTTCTTT. Protein: CASSLSGRTTEAFF. This chain joins TRBV5-1 and TRBJ1-1; possibly TRBD1 for D (5 bases). Germline lookup yields CDR1 SGHRS and CDR2 YFSETQ. The CDR3 has 14 residues. Between the trimmed V and J ends, which lost 1 base and 5 bases, there was a span of 12 bases.

V is TRBV10-3 and J is TRBJ2-3, with D tentatively TRBD1 (5 bases). V lost 2 bases to trimming and J lost 0 bases, with 9 bases between them. The CDR3 totals 15 residues. Germline V gene lookup returns CDR1 ENHRY and CDR2 SYGVKD. The CDR3 is CAISEGQGSTDTQYF. CDR3 in DNA: TGTGCCATCAGTGAGGGTCAGGGCAGCACAGATACGCAGTATTTT.

The chain has TRBV5-5 and TRBJ2-3; TRBD2 agrees at 12 bases. The CDR3 has 15 residues. The ends lost 2 bases at V and 5 bases at J; junction bases unmatched: 3. Germline CDR1 and CDR2: SGHKS and YYEKEE (reference sequence). The CDR3 spells CASSLLAGGEDTQYF. The CDR3 DNA follows: TGTGCCAGCAGCTTACTAGCGGGAGGTGAAGATACGCAGTATTTT.

The chain is built from TRBV20-1 and TRBJ2-1, with D unresolved. The length of the CDR3 is 16 residues. The V end lost 4 bases, the J end lost 0 bases, and 16 bases lay between the germline ends. Germline V gene sequence: CDR1 DFQATT, CDR2 SNEGSKA (reference sequence). In nucleotides, the CDR3 is TGCAGTGCTAAACCCCTGGCGTCCGCCTCCTACAATGAGCAGTTCTTC. Protein: CSAKPLASASYNEQFF.

The J gene is TRBJ2-7, the V gene TRBV6-1, with D uncertain. CDR3 length: 12 amino acids. Trimming stripped 6 bases from V and 4 bases from J, with 10 bases between. Germline loops: CDR1 MNHNS, CDR2 SASEGT. CDR3 sequence: CASSLVRYEQYV. The CDR3 region has the DNA TGTGCCAGCAGCCTCGTTCGTTACGAGCAGTACGTC.

This rearrangement joins TRBV12-3 or TRBV12-4 to TRBJ2-3, with D possibly being TRBD2 (6 bases). The CDR3 extends over 17 amino acids. Trimming shortened V by 3 bases and J by 4 bases, and 20 bases separated the two germline ends. The chain's CDR3 is CASSFAASVGSADTQYF. The CDR3 coding sequence is TGTGCCAGCAGTTTTGCGGCTAGCGTCGGGTCCGCAGATACGCAGTATTTT.

J is TRBJ2-1 and V is TRBV29-1, with TRBD2 matching over 11 bases. CDR1 is SQVTM and CDR2 is ANQGSEA in the germline V gene. Trimming removed 8 bases from V and 4 bases from J; junction bases left unmatched: 7. CDR3 length: 14 amino acids. For the CDR3, the DNA is TGCAGCTCATCGACTAGCGGGGTTTACAATGAGCAGTTCTTC. Residues: CSSSTSGVYNEQFF.

The J gene is TRBJ2-1, the V gene TRBV20-1; no definite D call. This CDR3 comprises 15 residues. Germline CDR1 reads DFQATT; CDR2 reads SNEGSKA (reference sequence). V lost 3 bases, J lost 0 bases, and 12 bases lay in between. CDR3: CSARSGSGSYNEQFF. CDR3 bases: TGCAGTGCTAGGTCTGGCTCTGGCTCCTACAATGAGCAGTTCTTC.

This clonotype was counted between two and nine times. V is TRBV4-1 and J is TRBJ2-3; D uncertain. CDR3 size: 14 residues. Germline V CDR1 and CDR2: MGHRA, YSYEKL. The V and J ends lost 4 bases and 0 bases respectively, with 8 bases between them. The chain's CDR3 is CASSPEASTDTQYF. CDR3 nucleotides: TGCGCCAGCAGCCCAGAGGCCAGCACAGATACGCAGTATTTT.

V usage is TRBV5-1 and J usage is TRBJ2-1; tentatively, D is TRBD2 (6 bases). V lost 4 bases to trimming and J lost 7 bases, with 21 bases between them. Germline CDR1 SGHRS, CDR2 YFSETQ. The CDR3 covers 16 residues. CDR3 in amino acids: CASSLEGTLPLNEQFF. CDR3 DNA sequence: TGCGCCAGCAGCCTTGAGGGGACTCTACCACTAAATGAGCAGTTCTTC.

The J gene is TRBJ1-6, the V gene TRBV14; 11 positions match TRBD1. Trimming took 2 bases from V and 9 from J; bases not matched to a gene: 3. The germline CDR1 and CDR2 sequences are SGHDN and FVKESK. CDR3 length: 15 amino acids. This chain's CDR3 is CASSQSGTGGSPLHF. The CDR3 coding sequence is TGTGCCAGCAGCCAAAGCGGGACAGGGGGTTCACCCCTCCACTTT.

This clonotype was found a few times. The DNA of the CDR3 is TGCAGTGCTAGAGATCGGACTAGCGGGTTGGAGACGAATGAGCAGTTCTTC. It yields the protein CSARDRTSGLETNEQFF. V and J are TRBV20-1 and TRBJ2-1; TRBD2 matches at 11 bases. This CDR3 contains 17 residues. V was pared by 0 bases and J by 7 bases, with 11 bases of the junction left unmatched. The germline CDR1 and CDR2 sequences are DFQATT and SNEGSKA (reference sequence).

V gene TRBV20-1 combines with J gene TRBJ2-7, with 9 bases fitting TRBD1. CDR1 is DFQATT and CDR2 is SNEGSKA in the germline V gene (reference sequence). The CDR3 covers 12 residues. V shed 6 bases and J 3 bases; nucleotides not matched to a gene: 3. CDR3 sequence: CSARTGVYEQYF. In DNA form, the CDR3 reads TGCAGTGCGAGGACAGGGGTCTACGAGCAGTACTTC.

V gene TRBV6-5 combines with J gene TRBJ1-2, with a possible D match to TRBD1 (6 bases). This CDR3 spans 13 amino acids. Germline CDR1 MNHEY, CDR2 SVGAGI. V lost 0 bases and J 8 bases, leaving 10 bases between the germline ends. CDR3 DNA sequence: TGTGCCAGCAGTTACTCAAGGACAGCGGGCTACACCTTC. Amino acid sequence: CASSYSRTAGYTF.

The chain combines TRBV10-3 with TRBJ2-7, with D possibly TRBD1 on 6 matching bases. Germline V gene sequence: CDR1 ENHRY, CDR2 SYGVKD. V was pared by 6 bases and J by 6 bases, with 18 bases between. The CDR3 totals 14 residues. The CDR3 DNA sequence: TGTGCCATCAGGGGGGCAGGGAAGTTCGGCGAGCAGTACGTC. This codes for CAIRGAGKFGEQYV.

V and J are TRBV3-1 and TRBJ1-1; TRBD1 agrees at 7 bases. The CDR3 is made up of 15 amino acids. Trimming removed 5 bases from V and 6 bases from J; junction bases left unmatched: 12. Germline V lookup: CDR1 LGHDT, CDR2 YNNKEL (reference sequence). CDR3 DNA: TGTGCCAGCAGCGCCGAGAGAGGTCAGGGGGCTGAAGCTTTCTTT. Its translation: CASSAERGQGAEAFF.

This clonotype was found a few times. The chain couples TRBV30 to TRBJ1-2, with 7 bases aligning to TRBD1. With V trimmed by 1 base and J by 10 bases, 6 bases remained unmatched. The germline V gene encodes CDR1 GTSNPN and CDR2 SVGIG (reference sequence). This CDR3 comprises 12 residues. The CDR3, as DNA: TGTGCCTGGAGTGCGGGACAGCTATCCTACACCTTC. It codes for CAWSAGQLSYTF.

This clonotype was seen a single time. The V call is TRBV7-8, the J call TRBJ1-1; D remains unclear. Germline lookup yields CDR1 SGHVS and CDR2 FQNEAQ. This CDR3 is 12 amino acids long. The V gene lost 3 bases and the J gene lost 4 bases, with 6 bases spanning the gap. CDR3 region: CASSFFSTEAFF. The CDR3 DNA reads as TGTGCCAGCAGCTTTTTTAGCACTGAAGCTTTCTTT.

The V call is TRBV15, the J call TRBJ2-4; perhaps TRBD1 as D (6 bases). V gave up 0 bases and J gave up 3 bases, with 24 bases separating them. This CDR3 spans 20 amino acids. From germline, CDR1 is LNHNV and CDR2 YYDKDF (reference sequence). CDR3 nucleotides: TGTGCCACCAGCAGAGAGGACCCACGGGACACCTATTTTGGCAAAAACATTCAGTACTTC. Protein product: CATSREDPRDTYFGKNIQYF.

This chain uses TRBV12-3 or TRBV12-4 with TRBJ1-3, with D unresolved. Between the trimmed V and J ends, which lost 5 bases and 1 base, there was a span of 9 bases. The CDR3 runs 14 residues. The CDR3 DNA follows: TGTGCCAGCAGTCTGGCCTTTTCTGGAAACACCATATATTTT. Protein sequence: CASSLAFSGNTIYF.